A selection of T cell receptor beta chains follows, all from one sample in a study of shared clonotypes between healthy human individuals. Clones were sequenced by immunoSEQ multiplex PCR, and TCRdb holds only the in-frame ones, with some missing. The sample has some 530,000 clones; around 73% are singletons. Sequencing used PBMCs. The origin of the receptors is a woman aged 35 to 49 in good health. Some clones in this sample may be carry-over from other donors' samples. Each CDR3 is given without its conserved first and last residue. Fields, in order: D gene, V gene, J gene, CDR3 protein. D genes are given only for firm matches.

d_call: TRBD2
v_call: TRBV19
j_call: TRBJ2-1
cdr3_aa: ASQGLAGVGEQF

d_call: -
v_call: TRBV7-7
j_call: TRBJ2-3
cdr3_aa: ASSNHGGDTDTQY

d_call: -
v_call: TRBV7-2
j_call: TRBJ1-1
cdr3_aa: ASSLANWGGEAF

d_call: -
v_call: TRBV6-4
j_call: TRBJ2-3
cdr3_aa: ASSDRGSTDTQY

d_call: -
v_call: TRBV14
j_call: TRBJ2-3
cdr3_aa: ASSQTEYTQY

d_call: TRBD2
v_call: TRBV18
j_call: TRBJ2-5
cdr3_aa: ASSPRREGPETQY

d_call: -
v_call: TRBV11-2
j_call: TRBJ2-2
cdr3_aa: ASVLDGLAGELF

d_call: TRBD2
v_call: TRBV28
j_call: TRBJ2-5
cdr3_aa: ASSFPLAGGQETQY

d_call: -
v_call: TRBV7-9
j_call: TRBJ2-2
cdr3_aa: ASSPRGAGELF

d_call: -
v_call: TRBV18
j_call: -
cdr3_aa: ASRDSYEQY

d_call: -
v_call: TRBV19
j_call: TRBJ2-2
cdr3_aa: ASRGADTNTGELF

d_call: TRBD1
v_call: TRBV6-1
j_call: TRBJ2-1
cdr3_aa: ASSDGTGEYNEQF

d_call: TRBD1
v_call: TRBV5-4
j_call: TRBJ2-7
cdr3_aa: ASSPRTGGSYEQY

d_call: -
v_call: TRBV5-5
j_call: TRBJ2-3
cdr3_aa: ASSPQGTDTQY

d_call: TRBD1
v_call: TRBV30
j_call: TRBJ2-7
cdr3_aa: AWSVGTDYEQY

d_call: -
v_call: TRBV29-1
j_call: TRBJ2-1
cdr3_aa: SVTDGAQNEQF

d_call: TRBD1
v_call: TRBV4-3
j_call: TRBJ1-1
cdr3_aa: ASRGTGNTEAF

d_call: -
v_call: TRBV2
j_call: TRBJ2-5
cdr3_aa: ASAYQETQY

d_call: -
v_call: TRBV7-9
j_call: TRBJ2-7
cdr3_aa: ASSYGSTSSYEQY

d_call: TRBD2
v_call: TRBV7-6
j_call: TRBJ2-5
cdr3_aa: ASTRLAKETQY

d_call: TRBD2
v_call: TRBV10-2
j_call: TRBJ2-2
cdr3_aa: ASGLAGTHTGELF

d_call: -
v_call: TRBV18
j_call: TRBJ2-3
cdr3_aa: ASSPGLPSTDTQY

d_call: -
v_call: TRBV29-1
j_call: TRBJ2-5
cdr3_aa: SVAPPGTRIETQY

d_call: TRBD1
v_call: TRBV30
j_call: TRBJ1-1
cdr3_aa: AWSVHRGAF